Listed here are 14 T cell receptor beta chains from one sample, sequenced in a study of blood T cell repertoires in COVID-19. The repertoire was sequenced with immunoSEQ multiplex PCR; TCRdb's copy has only in-frame clones and lacks some. This table has about 140,000 clones, roughly 80% appearing once. The sample comprised PBMCs or T cells enriched from blood (not recorded which). Every receptor here comes from a woman aged 18-30 years who had been exposed to COVID-19.

The chain uses TRBV19 and TRBJ2-7, with no clear D. This CDR3 is built from 13 residues. Trimming shortened V by 3 bases and J by 1 base, and 7 bases separated the two germline ends. Germline assignment: CDR1 LNHDA and CDR2 SQIVND (reference sequence). The CDR3 DNA reads TGTGCCAGTAGTATGAGGCCGTCCTACGAGCAGTACTTC. Amino acids: CASSMRPSYEQYF. The full variable domain, in which reference TRBV19 and TRBJ2-7 provide the parts outside the CDR3, is DGGITQSPKYLFRKEGQNVTLSCEQNLNHDAMYWYRQDPGQGLRLIYYSQIVNDFQKGDIAEGYSVSREKKESFPLTVTSAQKNPTAFYLCASSMRPSYEQYFGPGTRLTVT.

A word on this clone: This sample includes further DNA sequences coding for the same CDR3. This chain joins TRBV5-1 and TRBJ2-7, with D possibly matching TRBD1 (6 bases). Germline V gene lookup returns CDR1 SGHRS and CDR2 YFSETQ. Trimming stripped 5 bases from V and 3 bases from J, with 12 bases between. This CDR3 region has 13 residues. CDR3: CASSLGQNYEQYF. The CDR3 DNA reads as TGCGCCAGCAGTCTAGGACAGAACTACGAGCAGTACTTC.

The chain joins TRBV12-3 or TRBV12-4 to TRBJ2-7, with D maybe TRBD1 (5 bases). CDR3 length: 12 amino acids. Deletions cut 9 bases from V and 7 bases from J, with 16 bases between. The CDR3 nucleotides read TGTGCCAGTGGACATACTACGTCGGAGCAGTACTTC. It translates to CASGHTTSEQYF.

The rearrangement joins TRBV27 to TRBJ1-1; possible D gene TRBD1, 6 bases. Germline lookup yields CDR1 MNHEY and CDR2 SMNVEV (reference sequence). Trimming stripped 6 bases from V and 4 bases from J, with 15 bases between. The CDR3 spans 14 residues. The CDR3 DNA reads TGTGCCAGCAGGAGGGGGGGGCTAGGCACTGAAGCTTTCTTT. Its translation: CASRRGGLGTEAFF.

The V gene is TRBV27, the J gene TRBJ2-3; 7 bases are shared with TRBD1. Germline CDR1 and CDR2: MNHEY and SMNVEV (reference sequence). The junction had 6 bases not matched to a gene; V was cut back by 6 bases and J by 3 bases. CDR3 length equals 14 residues. The CDR3 loop is CASSIETGTDTQYF. In nucleotides, the CDR3 is TGTGCCAGCAGCATCGAGACAGGGACAGATACGCAGTATTTT.

The J gene is TRBJ1-2, the V gene TRBV13, with D perhaps TRBD1 (5 bases). This CDR3 region has 13 residues. The germline CDR1 and CDR2 sequences are PRHDT and FYEKMQ (reference sequence). V gave up 5 bases and J gave up 7 bases, with 14 bases separating them. The CDR3 DNA reads TGTGCCAGCAGCCCTGGAAGGGGAGGTGGCTACACCTTC. Its translation: CASSPGRGGGYTF.

V and J are TRBV6-5 and TRBJ1-6, with TRBD1 matching over 8 bases. Looked up from germline, CDR1 is MNHEY and CDR2 is SVGAGI. The CDR3 contains 15 residues. The trim removed 6 bases at V and 10 bases at J, leaving 11 bases unmatched. As DNA, the CDR3 is TGTGCCAGCAGAGACCCAGGGACAGGAGCATCACCCCTCCACTTT. This sequence encodes CASRDPGTGASPLHF.

On this clone: The same CDR3 is also encoded by other DNA sequences in this sample. V gene TRBV7-8 combines with J gene TRBJ1-2; TRBD1 is a possible D gene (5 bases). With 5 bases removed from V and 5 bases from J, the gap between germline ends came to 9 bases. CDR1 is SGHVS, CDR2 FQNEAQ, per germline. The CDR3 totals 12 residues. The CDR3 DNA reads TGTGCCAGCAGCCCGGGGGGATATGGCTACACCTTC. Translating gives CASSPGGYGYTF.

The chain has TRBV7-7 and TRBJ2-1, with 10 bases aligning to TRBD2. After removal of 5 bases from V and 5 bases from J, the junction contained 6 bases not matched to a gene. CDR1 SSHAT and CDR2 FNYEAQ come from the germline V gene (reference sequence). This CDR3 comprises 15 residues. This chain's CDR3 is CASSPRLAGDNEQFF. The CDR3 bases are TGTGCCAGCAGCCCGAGACTAGCGGGTGACAATGAGCAGTTCTTC.

This clone occurred a few times. The CDR3 protein is CASSLAGSNTGELFF. CDR3 nucleotide sequence: TGTGCCAGCAGCTTAGCGGGCTCGAACACCGGGGAGCTGTTTTTT. The rearrangement links TRBV5-4 to TRBJ2-2, with D possibly being TRBD2 (6 bases). V lost 2 bases and J 0 bases, leaving 8 bases between the germline ends. The CDR3 extends over 15 amino acids. Germline V gene lookup returns CDR1 SGHNT and CDR2 YYREEE (reference sequence).

The chain recombines TRBV7-8 with TRBJ1-5, with D perhaps matching TRBD1 (5 bases). V was pared by 1 base and J by 1 base, with 8 bases between. CDR1 SGHVS and CDR2 FQNEAQ come from the germline V gene. The CDR3 extends over 15 amino acids. The CDR3 bases are TGTGCCAGCAGCTTAGGGCAGGGCAGCAATCAGCCCCAGCATTTT. Translation gives CASSLGQGSNQPQHF.

The rearrangement links TRBV15 to TRBJ2-2; TRBD2 matches at 16 bases. Per the germline V gene, CDR1 is LNHNV and CDR2 is YYDKDF (reference sequence). This CDR3 region has 20 residues. After removal of 0 bases from V and 4 bases from J, the junction contained 8 bases not matched to a gene. CDR3 in amino acids: CATSRDSGLAGGRRTGELFF. The CDR3 coding sequence is TGTGCCACCAGCAGAGATTCGGGACTAGCGGGAGGGCGGCGCACCGGGGAGCTGTTTTTT.

On this clone itself: Different DNA sequences within this sample yield the same CDR3. The chain couples TRBV11-1 to TRBJ1-1; possible D gene TRBD1, 5 bases. V gave up 5 bases and J gave up 2 bases, with 9 bases separating them. Germline CDR1 SGHAT, CDR2 FQDESV (reference sequence). The CDR3 sequence is 13 residues long. CDR3 protein: CASSPQGNTEAFF. Here the CDR3 DNA reads TGTGCCAGCAGCCCCCAGGGAAACACTGAAGCTTTCTTT.

The genes are TRBV6-1 and TRBJ1-3; 11 nucleotides align to TRBD1. V was pared by 5 bases and J by 7 bases, with 7 bases of the junction left unmatched. CDR3 size: 15 residues. Looked up from germline, CDR1 is MNHNS and CDR2 is SASEGT. The CDR3 DNA sequence: TGTGCCAGCAGTACGACGGGACAGGGGGACAACACCATATATTTT. This encodes CASSTTGQGDNTIYF.